A single TCR beta chain is shown here with its context. No antigen is known for it. The CDR3 has 13 amino acids. The V end lost 2 bases, the J end lost 9 bases, and 13 bases lay between the germline ends. Germline V gives CDR1 MNHEY, CDR2 SVGEGT. One entry per CDR3 protein results from TCRdb running MiXCR on the RT-PCR reads. The data contain about 180,000 distinct CDR3 sequences, around 8.8% of them singletons. The data belong to a study of response to subunit inactivated influenza vaccine. Broader study findings: Authors suggested seasonal influenza vaccinations each recruit few new T cells.

The chain joins TRBV6-2 or TRBV6-3 to TRBJ1-1; D ambiguous. The source of this sequence is a man between 50 and 59 years old who received an inactivated influenza vaccine. The sample was non-naive T cells sorted from PBMCs, taken on the day of vaccination. CDR3: CASSYADRWQAFF. CDR3 in DNA: TGTGCCAGCAGTTACGCTGACCGGTGGCAAGCTTTCTTT.